The sequence of this T cell receptor beta chain was determined in a study of blood T cell repertoires in COVID-19. Whole-study context: COVID-19 samples from acute and convalescent phases originated in the United States, Italy and Spain. PBMCs, B-cell-depleted T cells, or T cells were the source of the cDNA or gDNA that made up the material.

This CDR3 is 14 amino acids long. Trimming shortened V by 6 bases and J by 1 base, and 12 bases separated the two germline ends. CDR1 and CDR2 (germline): SNHLY, FYNNEI. Per the original methods: Researchers report that nucleated cell counts were estimated from reference gene primer amplification. Assay: immunoSEQ multiplex PCR; the TCRdb copy retains only in-frame clones and omits some. That table supplies the V and J calls and clone size; D and trimming were determined from the DNA. The table lists 300,000 to 400,000 clones, 80% to 90% of them singletons. The sample comprised peripheral blood. The chain joins TRBV2 to TRBJ1-2, with D hard to call. The sequence came from a man aged 30-40 years with COVID-19, enrolled during active disease. CDR3 bases: TGTGCCAGCAGGCTAGGGAGTTATAACTATGGCTACACCTTC. The encoded protein is CASRLGSYNYGYTF. The entire variable domain, with the rest obtained from reference TRBV2 and TRBJ1-2, is as follows: EPEVTQTPSHQVTQMGQEVILRCVPISNHLYFYWYRQILGQKVEFLVSFYNNEISEKSEIFDDQFSVERPDGSNFTLKIRSTKLEDSAMYFCASRLGSYNYGYTFGSGTRLTVV.